The clone carrying this T cell receptor beta chain turned up a few times. The CDR3 has 13 residues. Germline CDR1 reads LNHDA; CDR2 reads SQIVND (reference sequence). V gave up 5 bases and J gave up 4 bases, with 12 bases separating them. These data belong to a study of blood T cell repertoires in COVID-19. Sequencing was performed with immunoSEQ multiplex PCR; in TCRdb, only in-frame clones are kept and a portion is missing. The sample contains roughly 220,000 clones, roughly 85% of which appear only once. Input material: PBMCs or T cells enriched from blood (not recorded which). This receptor was obtained from a woman aged 40 to 50 with acute COVID-19. The chain recombines TRBV19 with TRBJ2-7; unclear D gene. The CDR3 DNA is TGTGCCAGTAGTCGCTCCGAGGCATACGAGCAGTACTTC. This translates into CASSRSEAYEQYF.